This T cell receptor beta chain was recorded in a study of blood T cell repertoires in COVID-19. Study in general: The cDNA or gDNA used as material had been derived from T cells, B-cell-depleted T cells, or PBMCs.

Methods used by the authors: By means of reference gene primer amplification, nucleated cell counts were estimated. Generated by immunoSEQ multiplex PCR, the TCRdb table keeps only in-frame clones and is missing some. The V and J calls and the clone size are those of that table, but D and trimming were determined from the DNA. The table lists about 140,000 clones, 65% to 90% of them singletons. Germline values: CDR1 SGHAT, CDR2 FQNNGV. J lost 0 bases, V lost 4 bases, and 4 bases had no gene match. The CDR3 spans 18 residues. The receptor's source is a human donor in a cohort sampled during active COVID-19. The chain links TRBV11-2 to TRBJ2-6, with TRBD2 matching 12 bases. Source material: peripheral blood. CDR3: CASSWTSGTSSGANVLTF. The CDR3 DNA is TGTGCCAGCAGCTGGACTAGCGGGACTAGCTCTGGGGCCAACGTCCTGACTTTC.